Included here is one T cell receptor (beta chain) sequence, with context. The antigen is undetermined. Sequencing targeted expressed TCRB transcripts, as all isolated RNA had been reverse transcribed. Data came from immunoSEQ multiplex PCR; TCRdb stores just in-frame clones and leaves some out. The sample contains just over 450,000 clones, 30% of which appear only once. This record comes from a study of beta chain features in type 1 diabetes. Turning to the study itself: Cell yields, gender and age were similar in healthy donors and patients. Study results and limitations: Cells expressing TCR highly could be over-represented by cDNA sequencing.

The authors sorted CD4+ naive, central memory, regulatory and stem cell-like memory cells via CD45RO/CCR7/CD25/CD127/CD95/CD27. CDR3 length: 13 residues. The germline V gene has CDR1 MNHEY and CDR2 SMNVEV (reference sequence). V was trimmed by 6 bases and J by 9 bases, leaving 15 bases between them. V usage is TRBV27 and J usage is TRBJ1-5; perhaps TRBD1 as D (6 bases). The clonotype originates from a man between 18 and 29 years old in good health. Specimen: naive CD4+ T cells from blood. The CDR3 is CASRLQGSGPQHF. CDR3 DNA: TGTGCCAGCAGATTACAGGGTTCCGGGCCCCAGCATTTT.